These T cell receptor beta chains were read from a single sample in a study of OX40 agonist ivuxolimab in advanced cancers. Profiling relied on immunoSEQ multiplex PCR, and the TCRdb table lists in-frame clones only, not all of them. The data contain tens of thousands of clones, about 91% of them singletons. Sequenced material: CD4+ or CD8+ T cells sorted from blood, taken in a trial of the OX40 agonist ivuxolimab. These TCRs come from an adult with an advanced solid tumor such as melanoma, head and neck, liver or kidney cancer. Each CDR3 is given with its conserved first and last residue. Fields, in order: V gene, J gene, CDR3 protein.

>TRBV30|.
CAWSWKGSNSYEQYF
>TRBV28|TRBJ2-4
CASSSLGGTGRIGVSKNIQYF
>TRBV28|TRBJ2-2
CASSLGGGGNTGELFF
>TRBV19|TRBJ2-1
CASRKERGSYNEQFF
>TRBV6-5|TRBJ1-1
CASSGNTEAFF
>TRBV9|TRBJ2-7
CASSVDEGRHEQYF
>TRBV6-6|TRBJ2-1
CASTLAGDVREQFF
>TRBV30|TRBJ2-3
CASTMAGRPDTQYF
>TRBV28|TRBJ2-7
CASSFVEPYEQYF
>TRBV10-3|TRBJ2-5
CAISENGLKETQYF
>TRBV7-2|TRBJ1-4
CASSRQGGWEKLFF
>TRBV30|TRBJ1-1
CAWSNTDRVEAFF
>TRBV30|TRBJ2-6
CAWFRGRGSSGANVLTF
>TRBV7-9|TRBJ1-1
CASSRTGTGNTEAFF
>TRBV6-4|TRBJ2-1
CASRNPGTGEQFF
>TRBV28|TRBJ1-6
CASSPLEDGNSPLHF
>TRBV15|TRBJ2-1
CATSSPKEQSSYNEQFF
>TRBV5-1|TRBJ2-5
CASSSLLDQETQYF
>TRBV27|TRBJ1-2
CASSLTPRGPPRYGYTF
>TRBV28|TRBJ2-2
CASSSVQGSLNTGELFF
>TRBV7-9|TRBJ2-7
CASSYSPGLPRNEQYF
>TRBV6-1|TRBJ2-7
CASSRTRSIYEQYF
>TRBV7-8|TRBJ2-1
CASSPMGGALNEQFF
>TRBV27|TRBJ2-5
CASSLSGTGETQYF
>TRBV7-2|TRBJ1-1
CASRRRPFSIQLFF
>TRBV7-7|TRBJ2-2
CASSRAGTSNTGELFF
>TRBV6-1|TRBJ2-2
CASAFQDRDAGELFF
>TRBV6-5|TRBJ2-6
CASSYQDNVLTF
>TRBV5-1|TRBJ1-2
CASSLESYGYTF
>TRBV27|TRBJ2-3
CASSLRWERTDTQYF
>TRBV30|TRBJ2-5
CASSRQGTETQYF
>TRBV7-2|TRBJ1-1
CASSLFQGGNTEAFF
>TRBV2|TRBJ2-3
CASKGSGRRTDTQYF
>TRBV14|TRBJ1-1
CASSPRLDMNTEAFF
>TRBV4-3|TRBJ2-3
CASSQGSWSGGPDTQYF
>TRBV7-3|TRBJ1-1
CASSLGTVKNTEAFF
>TRBV16|TRBJ1-2
CASSQSQGLSGYTF
>TRBV19|TRBJ1-1
CASSISVNTEAFF